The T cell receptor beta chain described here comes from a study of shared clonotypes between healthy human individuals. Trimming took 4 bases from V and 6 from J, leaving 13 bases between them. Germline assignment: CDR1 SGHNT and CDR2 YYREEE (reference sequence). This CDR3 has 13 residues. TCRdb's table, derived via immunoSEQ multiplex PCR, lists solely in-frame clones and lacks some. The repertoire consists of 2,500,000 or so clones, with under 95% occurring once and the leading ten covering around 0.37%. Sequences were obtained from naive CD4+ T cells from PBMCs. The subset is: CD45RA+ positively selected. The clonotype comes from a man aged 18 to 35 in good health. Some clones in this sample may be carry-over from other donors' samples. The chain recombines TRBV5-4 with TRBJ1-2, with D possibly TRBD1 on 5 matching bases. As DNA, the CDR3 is TGTGCCAGCAGCCCTGGGACGGTCGATGGCTACACCTTC. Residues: CASSPGTVDGYTF.